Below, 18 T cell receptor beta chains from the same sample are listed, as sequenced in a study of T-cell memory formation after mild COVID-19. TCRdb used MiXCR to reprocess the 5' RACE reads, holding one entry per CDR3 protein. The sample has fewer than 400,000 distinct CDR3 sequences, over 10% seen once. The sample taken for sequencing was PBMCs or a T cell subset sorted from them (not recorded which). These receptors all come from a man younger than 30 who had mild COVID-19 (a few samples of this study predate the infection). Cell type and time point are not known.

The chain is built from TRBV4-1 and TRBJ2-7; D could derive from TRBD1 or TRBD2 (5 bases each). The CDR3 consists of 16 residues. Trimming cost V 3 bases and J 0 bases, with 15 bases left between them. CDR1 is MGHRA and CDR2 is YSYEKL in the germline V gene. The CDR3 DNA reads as TGCGCCAGCAGCCAGACCCCGGGACCGAGCTCCTACGAGCAGTACTTC. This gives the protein CASSQTPGPSSYEQYF.

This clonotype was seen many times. Written as DNA, the CDR3 is TGTGCCAGCAGCCAAGGCCTCCTCGTTCCTGAAGCTTTCTTT. Translation gives CASSQGLLVPEAFF. The V call is TRBV4-2, the J call TRBJ1-1; D unresolved. Deletions cut 1 base from V and 6 bases from J, with 12 bases between. Germline CDR1 is LGHNA and CDR2 is YNFKEQ. This CDR3 has 14 amino acids.

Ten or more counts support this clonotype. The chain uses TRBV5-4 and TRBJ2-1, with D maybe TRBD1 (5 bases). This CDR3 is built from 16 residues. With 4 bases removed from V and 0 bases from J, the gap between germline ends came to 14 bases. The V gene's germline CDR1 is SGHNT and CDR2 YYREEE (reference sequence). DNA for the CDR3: TGTGCCAGCAGCCCGAGACAGCACCACTCCTACAATGAGCAGTTCTTC. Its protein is CASSPRQHHSYNEQFF.

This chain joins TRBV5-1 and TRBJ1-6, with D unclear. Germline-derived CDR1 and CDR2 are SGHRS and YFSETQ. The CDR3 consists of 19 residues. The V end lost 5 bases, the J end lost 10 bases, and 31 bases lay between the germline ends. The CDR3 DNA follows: TGCGCCAGCAGTACTGGCGGGTCAGGCCTCGTTTGGTCAGGATCACCCCTCCACTTT. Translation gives CASSTGGSGLVWSGSPLHF.

The CDR3 nucleotides read TGTGCCAGCAGCTTAGCGCTAACATTCACAGATACGCAGTATTTT. It translates to CASSLALTFTDTQYF. This sequence joins TRBV7-2 and TRBJ2-3, with unresolved D. CDR3 length: 15 residues. Trimming stripped 0 bases from V and 2 bases from J, with 9 bases between. The germline gives CDR1 SGHTA, CDR2 FQGNSA.

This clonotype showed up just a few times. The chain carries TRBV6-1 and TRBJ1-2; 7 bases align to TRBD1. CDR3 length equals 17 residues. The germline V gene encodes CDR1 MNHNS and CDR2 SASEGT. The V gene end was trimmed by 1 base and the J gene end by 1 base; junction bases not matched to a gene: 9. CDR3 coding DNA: TGTGCCAGCAGTGAAGTAGGGGGCCTCAACATTAACTATGGCTACACCTTC. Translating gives CASSEVGGLNINYGYTF.

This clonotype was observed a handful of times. Here the CDR3 reads CASSSVDRFYNEQFF. CDR3 DNA: TGTGCCAGCAGCTCCGTGGACAGGTTTTACAATGAGCAGTTCTTC. The chain has TRBV7-8 and TRBJ2-1, with TRBD1 identical over 7 bases. V shed 4 bases, J shed 4 bases, and the junction held 7 bases outside the gene matches. Germline assignment: CDR1 SGHVS and CDR2 FQNEAQ. The CDR3 has 15 residues.

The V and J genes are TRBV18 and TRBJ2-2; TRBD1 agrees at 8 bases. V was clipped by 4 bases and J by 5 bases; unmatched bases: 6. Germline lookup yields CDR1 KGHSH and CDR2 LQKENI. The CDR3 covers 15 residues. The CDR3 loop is CASSRGQGETGELFF. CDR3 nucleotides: TGTGCCAGCTCACGTGGACAGGGTGAGACCGGGGAGCTGTTTTTT.

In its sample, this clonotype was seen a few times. The CDR3, as DNA: TGTGCCAGCAGTCGAAAAGATTACCGGGACAGCCTTTTGAAAAGTGAGCAGTTCTTC. Amino acid sequence: CASSRKDYRDSLLKSEQFF. The chain combines TRBV6-5 with TRBJ2-1, with 7 bases lining up with TRBD1. The germline CDR1 and CDR2 sequences are MNHEY and SVGAGI. The CDR3 length is 19 residues. V lost 5 bases and J lost 9; bases outside the gene matches: 25.

CDR3 region: CASSSGEGPPETEAFF. Written as DNA, the CDR3 is TGTGCCAGCAGTTCGGGGGAGGGTCCCCCTGAGACTGAAGCTTTCTTT. The chain is built from TRBV27 and TRBJ1-1, with D tentatively TRBD1 (5 bases). This CDR3 contains 16 residues. Germline CDR1 MNHEY, CDR2 SMNVEV (reference sequence). Deletions cut 4 bases from V and 5 bases from J, with 20 bases between.

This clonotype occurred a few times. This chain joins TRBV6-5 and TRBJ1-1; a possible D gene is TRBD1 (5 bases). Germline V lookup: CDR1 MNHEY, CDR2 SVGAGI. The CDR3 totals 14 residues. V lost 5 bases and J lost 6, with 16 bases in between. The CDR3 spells CASSLQGETSEAFF. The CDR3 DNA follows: TGTGCCAGCAGTCTGCAGGGTGAAACGTCTGAAGCTTTCTTT.

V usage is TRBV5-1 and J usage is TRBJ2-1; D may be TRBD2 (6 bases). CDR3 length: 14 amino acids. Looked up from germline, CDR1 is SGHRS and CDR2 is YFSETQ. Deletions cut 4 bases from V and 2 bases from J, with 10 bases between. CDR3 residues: CASSGGETYNEQFF. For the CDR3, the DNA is TGCGCCAGCAGCGGCGGGGAGACCTACAATGAGCAGTTCTTC.

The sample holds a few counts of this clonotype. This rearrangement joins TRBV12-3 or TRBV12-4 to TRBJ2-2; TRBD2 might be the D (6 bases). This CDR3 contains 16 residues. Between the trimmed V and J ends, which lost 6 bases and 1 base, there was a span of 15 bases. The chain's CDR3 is CASSHGPSENTGELFF. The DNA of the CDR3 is TGTGCCAGCAGCCATGGGCCTAGCGAGAACACCGGGGAGCTGTTTTTT.

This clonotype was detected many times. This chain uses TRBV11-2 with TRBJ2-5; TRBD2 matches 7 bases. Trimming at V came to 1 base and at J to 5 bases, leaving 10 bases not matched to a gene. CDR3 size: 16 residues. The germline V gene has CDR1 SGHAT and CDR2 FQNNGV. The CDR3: CASSLGVGGLEETQYF. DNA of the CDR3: TGTGCCAGCAGCTTAGGGGTGGGAGGGTTAGAGGAGACCCAGTACTTC.

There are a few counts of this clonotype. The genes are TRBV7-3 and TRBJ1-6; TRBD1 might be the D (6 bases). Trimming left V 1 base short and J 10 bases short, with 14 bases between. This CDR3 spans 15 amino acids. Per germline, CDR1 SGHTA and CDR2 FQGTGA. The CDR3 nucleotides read TGTGCCAGCAGCTTAAGCACAGGGTGGGGATCACCCCTCCACTTT. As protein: CASSLSTGWGSPLHF.

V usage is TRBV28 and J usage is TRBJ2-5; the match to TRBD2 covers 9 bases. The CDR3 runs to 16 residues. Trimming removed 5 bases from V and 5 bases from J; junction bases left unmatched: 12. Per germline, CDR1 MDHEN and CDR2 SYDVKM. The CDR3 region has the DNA TGTGCCAGCAGTCTTAGCGGGGGCAACCTCCAGGAGACCCAGTACTTC. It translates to CASSLSGGNLQETQYF.

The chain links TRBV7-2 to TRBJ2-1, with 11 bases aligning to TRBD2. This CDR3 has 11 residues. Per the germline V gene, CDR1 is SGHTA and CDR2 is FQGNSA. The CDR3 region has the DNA TGTGGTAGCGGGGGGGCCAATGAGCAGTTCTTC. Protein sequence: CGSGGANEQFF.

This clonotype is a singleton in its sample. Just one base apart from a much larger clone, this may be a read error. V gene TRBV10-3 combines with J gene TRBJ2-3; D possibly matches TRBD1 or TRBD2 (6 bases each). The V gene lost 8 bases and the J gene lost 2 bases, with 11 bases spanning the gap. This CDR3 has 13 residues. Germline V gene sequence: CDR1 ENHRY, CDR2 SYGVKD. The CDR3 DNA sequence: TGTGCCATCCTGGGGGGCCACACAGATACGCAGTATTTT. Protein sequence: CAILGGHTDTQYF.